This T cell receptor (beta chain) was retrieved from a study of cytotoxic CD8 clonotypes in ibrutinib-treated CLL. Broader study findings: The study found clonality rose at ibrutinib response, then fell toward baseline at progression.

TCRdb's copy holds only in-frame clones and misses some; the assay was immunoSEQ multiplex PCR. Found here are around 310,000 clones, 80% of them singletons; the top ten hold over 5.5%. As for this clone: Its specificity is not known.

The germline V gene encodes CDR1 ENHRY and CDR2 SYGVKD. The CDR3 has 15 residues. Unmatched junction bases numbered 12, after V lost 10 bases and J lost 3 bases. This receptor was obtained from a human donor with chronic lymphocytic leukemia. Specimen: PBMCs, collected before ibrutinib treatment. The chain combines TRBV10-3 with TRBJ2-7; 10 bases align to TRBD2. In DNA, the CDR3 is TGTGCCACCCAACGGCAACTAGCGGGACACTACGAGCAGTACTTC. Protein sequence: CATQRQLAGHYEQYF.